This record looks at one T cell receptor beta chain sequence and its context. Its antigen remains unidentified. The CDR3 sequence is 16 residues long. The germline V and J ends were trimmed by 8 bases and 3 bases, with 20 bases remaining between them. Germline V CDR1 and CDR2: LNHDA, SQIVND (reference sequence). Together with a sample-barcoded 5' primer, a J-beta primer mix was included in a second PCR lasting about 7 to 11 cycles. A single record per CDR3 protein comes from TCRdb applying MiXCR to the 5' RACE reads. The table includes 1.2 million to 1.5 million distinct CDR3 sequences, approximately 42% detected once. The sample belongs to a study of blood T cells in healthy people across ages. General study results and limits: The authors considered diversity estimates from one million T cells to be underestimates.

This sequence joins TRBV19 and TRBJ2-1; perhaps TRBD2 as D (7 bases). The sequence was collected from a woman between 18 and 29 years old in good health. The sample taken for sequencing was blood. In DNA form, the CDR3 reads TGTGCCAGTCACCGCTTGGGAGGGGGGCTCTACAATGAGCAGTTCTTC. Protein product: CASHRLGGGLYNEQFF.